These 11 T cell receptor beta chains originate from one sample sequenced in a study of early T cells in non-severe SARS-CoV-2 infection (dated by TCRdb to the early 2020s). Libraries were prepared through 5' RACE. Instrument on record: NextSeq 500. TCRdb reanalyzed the raw reads on its own, using fastp at Q25 for trimming and MiXCR for clone calling, and kept in-frame beta chains. Entries are consolidated by CDR3 protein sequence, retaining the most common genes and DNA. This sample comprises some 80,000 distinct CDR3 sequences, over 9.5% of them detected only once. The leading ten clones occupy roughly 3.1% of the sample. Sequenced sample: whole blood. The origin of the receptors is an adult who was a healthcare worker with PCR-confirmed SARS-CoV-2 infection or an uninfected control (not recorded which).

The genes are TRBV20-1 and TRBJ2-1; weak D call: TRBD2 (5 bases). This CDR3 comprises 14 residues. Germline assignment: CDR1 DFQATT and CDR2 SNEGSKA (reference sequence). V gave up 2 bases and J gave up 0 bases, with 8 bases separating them. In nucleotides, the CDR3 is TGCAGTGCTAGACCGGGGAGCTCCTACAATGAGCAGTTCTTC. Protein product: CSARPGSSYNEQFF.

This clonotype was picked up many times. This chain uses TRBV5-1 with TRBJ2-7; 8 nucleotides agree with TRBD2. This CDR3 region has 19 residues. Germline V gene data show CDR1 as SGHRS and CDR2 as YFSETQ. The V segment lost 4 bases and the J segment 0 bases; nucleotides outside the gene matches: 18. CDR3 bases: TGCGCCAGCAGCGCCGGCGCTGGCGGACTAGCCGAGAGCTCCTACGAGCAGTACTTC. Encoded protein: CASSAGAGGLAESSYEQYF.

V gene TRBV5-5 combines with J gene TRBJ2-7, with TRBD2 as a possible D gene (6 bases). V lost 0 bases and J lost 2, with 12 bases in between. CDR1 and CDR2 from the germline V gene are SGHKS and YYEKEE (reference sequence). CDR3 length: 15 amino acids. CDR3 region: CASSLEGLRTYEQYF. The CDR3 DNA reads TGTGCCAGCAGCTTGGAGGGACTGAGAACCTACGAGCAGTACTTC. Using reference TRBV5-5 and TRBJ2-7 for the parts outside the CDR3, the full variable domain is DAGVTQSPTHLIKTRGQQVTLRCSPISGHKSVSWYQQVLGQGPQFIFQYYEKEERGRGNFPDRFSARQFPNYSSELNVNALLLGDSALYLCASSLEGLRTYEQYFGPGTRLTVT.

This clonotype was seen more than once but under ten times. This chain joins TRBV28 and TRBJ2-7; tentative D call: TRBD2 (5 bases). The CDR3 totals 11 residues. Germline values: CDR1 MDHEN, CDR2 SYDVKM. Here the CDR3 DNA reads TGTGTTGTCGCGGGTGCCTACGAGCAGTACTTC. Translated, it gives CVVAGAYEQYF.

This clonotype occurred many times. V gene TRBV28 combines with J gene TRBJ2-1; D remains ambiguous. Trimming took off 5 bases at V and 3 bases at J, with 17 bases between the two ends. The CDR3 contains 16 residues. Germline assignment: CDR1 MDHEN and CDR2 SYDVKM. DNA of the CDR3: TGTGCCAGCAGTCCCCCACCCCACGTGATCTACAATGAGCAGTTCTTC. Protein: CASSPPPHVIYNEQFF.

This clonotype has at least ten counts. The chain is built from TRBV14 and TRBJ2-1; D is ambiguous. Per germline, CDR1 SGHDN and CDR2 FVKESK. V dropped 4 bases and J dropped 8 bases, with 21 bases sitting between them. The CDR3 has 16 amino acids. CDR3: CASSRRETLTGHEQFF. The CDR3 DNA sequence: TGTGCCAGCAGCCGGCGCGAGACCTTGACGGGCCATGAGCAGTTCTTC. Full variable domain (remainder filled in from reference TRBV14 and TRBJ2-1): EAGVTQFPSHSVIEKGQTVTLRCDPISGHDNLYWYRRVMGKEIKFLLHFVKESKQDESGMPNNRFLAERTGGTYSTLKVQPAELEDSGVYFCASSRRETLTGHEQFFGPGTRLTVL.

V usage is TRBV29-1 and J usage is TRBJ2-5; TRBD1 matches 7 bases. Unmatched junction bases numbered 13, after V lost 4 bases and J lost 5 bases. The germline CDR1 and CDR2 sequences are SQVTM and ANQGSEA. There are 15 residues in the CDR3. In DNA form, the CDR3 reads TGCAGCGTTGTCCCCGACAGGGTCCCAGGGGAGACCCAGTACTTC. This translates into CSVVPDRVPGETQYF.

The chain couples TRBV28 to TRBJ2-1; 7 bases match TRBD1. Germline CDR1 and CDR2: MDHEN and SYDVKM. The CDR3 runs to 15 residues. Trimming removed 8 bases from V and 6 bases from J; junction bases left unmatched: 13. The CDR3 DNA reads TGTGCCAGCGTACGTCAAGGGGGCAAACCCAATGAGCAGTTCTTC. Its protein product is CASVRQGGKPNEQFF.

V usage is TRBV3-1 and J usage is TRBJ2-7; maybe TRBD1 (5 bases). Germline values: CDR1 LGHDT, CDR2 YNNKEL (reference sequence). The CDR3 sequence is 14 residues long. The V end lost 3 bases, the J end lost 6 bases, and 15 bases lay between the germline ends. The CDR3 bases are TGTGCCAGCAGCCAGGACATCCTGATTGGCGAGCAGTACTTC. It translates to CASSQDILIGEQYF.

This clonotype was counted at least ten times. The J gene is TRBJ2-7, the V gene TRBV20-1; 12 bases agree with TRBD2. The CDR3 contains 15 residues. Germline trimming cut 1 base from V and 6 bases from J; bases unmatched to any gene: 7. Germline loops: CDR1 DFQATT, CDR2 SNEGSKA (reference sequence). CDR3 nucleotides: TGCAGTGCTAGAGGACTAGCGGGAGTTGGCTCCGAGCAGTACTTC. It codes for CSARGLAGVGSEQYF.

At least ten counts were recorded for this clonotype. V usage is TRBV12-3 or TRBV12-4 and J usage is TRBJ2-2; TRBD1 matches 7 bases. This CDR3 has 13 amino acids. V lost 6 bases and J lost 5; bases outside the gene matches: 3. CDR3 DNA sequence: TGTGCCAGCAGCCGACAGGGAACCGGGGAGCTGTTTTTT. Residues: CASSRQGTGELFF.